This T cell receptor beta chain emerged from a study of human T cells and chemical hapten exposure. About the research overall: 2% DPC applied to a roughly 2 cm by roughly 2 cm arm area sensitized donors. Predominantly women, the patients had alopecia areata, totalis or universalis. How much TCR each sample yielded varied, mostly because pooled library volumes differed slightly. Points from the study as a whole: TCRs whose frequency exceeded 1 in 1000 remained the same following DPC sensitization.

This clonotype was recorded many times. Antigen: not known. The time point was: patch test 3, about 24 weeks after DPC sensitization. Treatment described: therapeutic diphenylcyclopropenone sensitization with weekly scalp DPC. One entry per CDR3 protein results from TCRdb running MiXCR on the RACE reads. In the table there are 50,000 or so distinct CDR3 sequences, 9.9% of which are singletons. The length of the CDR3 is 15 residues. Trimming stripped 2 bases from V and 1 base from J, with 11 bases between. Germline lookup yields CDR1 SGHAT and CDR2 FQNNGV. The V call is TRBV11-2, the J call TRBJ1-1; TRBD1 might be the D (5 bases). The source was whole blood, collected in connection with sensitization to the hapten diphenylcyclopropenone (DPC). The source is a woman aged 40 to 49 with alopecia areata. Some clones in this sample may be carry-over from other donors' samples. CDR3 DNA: TGTGCCAGCAGCTTATTAAACACAGGGAACACTGAAGCTTTCTTT. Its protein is CASSLLNTGNTEAFF. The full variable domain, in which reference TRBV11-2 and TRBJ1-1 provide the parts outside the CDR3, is EAGVAQSPRYKIIEKRQSVAFWCNPISGHATLYWYQQILGQGPKLLIQFQNNGVVDDSQLPKDRFSAERLKGVDSTLKIQPAKLEDSAVYLCASSLLNTGNTEAFFGQGTRLTVV.